This is a list of T cell receptor beta chains from one sample in a study of shared clonotypes between healthy human individuals. Assay: immunoSEQ multiplex PCR; the TCRdb copy retains only in-frame clones and omits some. The data contain approximately 530,000 clones, around 96% of them singletons. Input material: naive CD4+ T cells sorted from blood. The receptors stem from a woman between 25 and 40 years old in good health. Both conserved end residues are part of each CDR3. Each record gives: V gene, D gene, clone size, J gene, CDR3 DNA, CDR3 protein. The D gene is left open where the match is weak. Where a row states a size, it is once, few, many or the class of an expanded clone; other rows omit it.

TRBV6-6,TRBD1,-,TRBJ2-5,TGTGCCAGCAGCACAGGGGGCTGGCAAGAGACCCAGTACTTC,CASSTGGWQETQYF
TRBV7-2,TRBD1,-,TRBJ2-5,TGTGCCAGCAGCCGGACAGGGGGGGAGACCCAGTACTTC,CASSRTGGETQYF
TRBV27,TRBD1,-,TRBJ1-4,TGTGCCAGCAGGGACAGGGTTGAAAAACTGTTTTTT,CASRDRVEKLFF
TRBV11-3,TRBD2,-,TRBJ2-7,TGTGCCAGCAGCTTAGATAAGGGGACTAGCGGGTGGTACGAGCAGTACTTC,CASSLDKGTSGWYEQYF
TRBV6-5,TRBD2,-,TRBJ2-1,TGTGCCAGCCGGGAGGGAGAAGAGTCCTACAATGAGCAGTTCTTC,CASREGEESYNEQFF
TRBV7-9,-,-,TRBJ1-5,TGTGCCAGCAGCCCAACCGGGACAAGAGATCAGCCCCAGCATTTT,CASSPTGTRDQPQHF
TRBV5-4,TRBD1,-,TRBJ1-2,TGTGCCAGCAGCCCTTCGGCTGCAGGGGGCCACACCTTC,CASSPSAAGGHTF
TRBV5-1,-,once,TRBJ2-3,TGCGCCAGCAGCTTCGGAGACAGCACAGATACGCAGTATTTT,CASSFGDSTDTQYF
TRBV7-9,-,-,TRBJ1-1,TGTGCCAGCAGCTTTCGGAGGGGGGTCACTGAAGCTTTCTTT,CASSFRRGVTEAFF
TRBV9,TRBD2,-,TRBJ2-7,TGTGCCAGCAGCCCCGGGACTAGCGGGAGGAGAGGCGAGCAGTACTTC,CASSPGTSGRRGEQYF
TRBV19,-,-,TRBJ2-1,TGTGCCAGTAGTATAGATCTGGCTCGAGGCGTGACCCATGAGCAGTTCTTC,CASSIDLARGVTHEQFF
TRBV7-2,TRBD2,-,TRBJ2-3,TGTGCCAGCAGCTCTAGCGGAAGGTTGCGGGCGAGGGATACGCAGTATTTT,CASSSSGRLRARDTQYF
TRBV6-5,TRBD1,-,TRBJ2-5,TGTGCCAGCAGTAGTTCAGACAGGGGCGGGGAGACCCAGTACTTC,CASSSSDRGGETQYF
TRBV7-9,-,few,TRBJ1-5,TGTGCCAGCAGCCCCCCGGGAGATCAGCCCCAGCATTTT,CASSPPGDQPQHF
TRBV28,TRBD1,-,TRBJ1-1,TGTGCCAGCAGTTTTTCAGGGGGGAGTTACACTGAAGCTTTCTTT,CASSFSGGSYTEAFF
TRBV29-1,TRBD2,-,TRBJ2-3,TGCAGCGGGGGGGGAAATGGTGGGCCAGATACGCAGTATTTT,CSGGGNGGPDTQYF
TRBV28,TRBD1,-,TRBJ1-2,TGTGCCAGCTATACCCCACACAGGGGCTATGGCTACACCTTC,CASYTPHRGYGYTF
TRBV28,-,-,TRBJ2-1,TGTGCCAGCGGGCCTGGCTCCTACAATGAGCAGTTCTTC,CASGPGSYNEQFF
TRBV2,TRBD1,-,TRBJ2-5,TGTGCCAGCACACGCCGGGACAGGGAAATGGAGACCCAGTACTTC,CASTRRDREMETQYF
TRBV9,TRBD2,-,TRBJ2-5,TGTGCCAGCAGCGTAGGGGGCGGGAGGGATGAGACCCAGTACTTC,CASSVGGGRDETQYF
TRBV27,-,once,TRBJ1-1,TGTGCCAGCAGTTTCGGCCAACACACTGAAGCTTTCTTT,CASSFGQHTEAFF
TRBV28,TRBD1,-,TRBJ1-1,TGTGCCAGCAGTGATTCGGACAGGGCGAACACTGAAGCTTTCTTT,CASSDSDRANTEAFF
TRBV7-8,-,-,TRBJ1-5,TGTGCCAGCAGCTTAGGGGAGATGGGTCAGCCCCAGCATTTT,CASSLGEMGQPQHF
TRBV6-5,-,-,TRBJ1-4,TGTGCCAGCAGAAACAGGGCCGCAACTAATGAAAAACTGTTTTTT,CASRNRAATNEKLFF
TRBV7-2,-,-,TRBJ1-5,TGTGCCAGCAGCTTAGTGCAGGATGGTGGGCCCCAGCATTTT,CASSLVQDGGPQHF
TRBV27,-,-,TRBJ2-3,TGTGCCAGCAGTTTAATTTTTGGCTTCTATACGCAGTATTTT,CASSLIFGFYTQYF
TRBV7-3,TRBD1,-,TRBJ1-1,TGTGCCAGCAGTCCCGGGACAGTGCCTAGTGAAGCTTTCTTT,CASSPGTVPSEAFF
TRBV7-9,-,-,TRBJ2-5,TGTGCCAGCAGCTTATACGAGACCCAGTACTTC,CASSLYETQYF
TRBV6-1,-,-,TRBJ2-5,TGTGCCAGCAGTGTCGCCAGAAATCAAGAGACCCAGTACTTC,CASSVARNQETQYF
TRBV5-1,TRBD2,-,TRBJ2-1,TGCGCCAGCAGCCACGGGACTAGCCCCCACAATGAGCAGTTCTTC,CASSHGTSPHNEQFF
TRBV30,-,-,TRBJ2-1,TGTGCCTCGCAGACAGGATTCTCCTACAATGAGCAGTTCTTC,CASQTGFSYNEQFF
TRBV6-5,-,-,TRBJ1-3,TGTGCCAGCAGTTACTCGAGTACAGGGGGAAACACCATATATTTT,CASSYSSTGGNTIYF